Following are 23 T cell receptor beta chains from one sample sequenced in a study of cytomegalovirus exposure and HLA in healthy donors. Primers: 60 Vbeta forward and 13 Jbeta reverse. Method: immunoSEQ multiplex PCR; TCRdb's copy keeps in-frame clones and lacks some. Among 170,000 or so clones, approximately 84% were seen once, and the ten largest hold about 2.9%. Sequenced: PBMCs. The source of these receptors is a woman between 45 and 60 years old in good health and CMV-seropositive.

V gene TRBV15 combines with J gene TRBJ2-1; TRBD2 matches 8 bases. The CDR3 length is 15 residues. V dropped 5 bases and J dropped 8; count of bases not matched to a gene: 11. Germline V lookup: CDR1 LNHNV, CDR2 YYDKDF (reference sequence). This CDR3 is CATSLSGGARYEQFF. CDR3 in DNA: TGTGCCACCAGCCTGTCGGGGGGGGCCCGGTATGAGCAGTTCTTC.

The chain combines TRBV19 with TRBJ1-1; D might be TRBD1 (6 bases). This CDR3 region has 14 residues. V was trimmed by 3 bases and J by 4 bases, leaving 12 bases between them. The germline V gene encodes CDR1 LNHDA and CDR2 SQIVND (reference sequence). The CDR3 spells CASSITGRGTEAFF. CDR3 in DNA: TGTGCCAGTAGTATCACAGGGAGGGGCACTGAAGCTTTCTTT.

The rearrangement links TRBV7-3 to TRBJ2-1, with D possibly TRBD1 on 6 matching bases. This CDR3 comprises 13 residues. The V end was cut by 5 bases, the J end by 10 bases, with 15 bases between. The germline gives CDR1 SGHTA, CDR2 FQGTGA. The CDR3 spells CASSPHDRREQFF. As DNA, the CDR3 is TGTGCCAGCAGCCCACACGACAGGAGAGAGCAGTTCTTC.

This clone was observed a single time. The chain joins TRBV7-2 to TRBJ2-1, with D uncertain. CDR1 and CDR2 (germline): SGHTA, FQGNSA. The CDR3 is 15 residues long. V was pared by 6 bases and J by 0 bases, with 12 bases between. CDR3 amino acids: CASRLTSSSYNEQFF. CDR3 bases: TGTGCCAGCAGGCTTACCTCGAGCTCCTACAATGAGCAGTTCTTC.

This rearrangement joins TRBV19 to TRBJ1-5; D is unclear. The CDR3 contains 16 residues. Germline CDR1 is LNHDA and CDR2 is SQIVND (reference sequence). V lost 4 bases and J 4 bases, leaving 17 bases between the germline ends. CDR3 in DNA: TGTGCCAGTAGTACCCGGACTATCCGCGGGAATCAGCCCCAGCATTTT. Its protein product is CASSTRTIRGNQPQHF.

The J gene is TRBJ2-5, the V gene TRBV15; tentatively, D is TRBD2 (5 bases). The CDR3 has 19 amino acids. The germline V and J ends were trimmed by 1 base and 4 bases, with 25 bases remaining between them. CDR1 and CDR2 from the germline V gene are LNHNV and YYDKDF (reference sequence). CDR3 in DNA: TGTGCCACCAGCAGAGGAGCCGGGAACCCGTCCTTGGCGGGAGAGACCCAGTACTTC. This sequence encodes CATSRGAGNPSLAGETQYF.

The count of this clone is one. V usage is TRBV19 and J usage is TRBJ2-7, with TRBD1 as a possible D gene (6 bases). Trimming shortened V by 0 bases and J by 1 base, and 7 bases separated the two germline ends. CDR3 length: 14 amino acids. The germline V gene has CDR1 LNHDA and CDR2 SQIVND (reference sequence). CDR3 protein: CASSIDGQSYEQYF. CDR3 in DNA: TGTGCCAGTAGTATAGATGGACAGTCCTACGAGCAGTACTTC.

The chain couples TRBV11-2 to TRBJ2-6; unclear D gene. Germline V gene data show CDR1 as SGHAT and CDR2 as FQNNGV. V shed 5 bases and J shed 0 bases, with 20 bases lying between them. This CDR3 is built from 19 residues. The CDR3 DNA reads TGTGCCAGCAGCCTTTTCAGGATTTCCCTCATCTCTGGGGCCAACGTCCTGACTTTC. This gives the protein CASSLFRISLISGANVLTF.

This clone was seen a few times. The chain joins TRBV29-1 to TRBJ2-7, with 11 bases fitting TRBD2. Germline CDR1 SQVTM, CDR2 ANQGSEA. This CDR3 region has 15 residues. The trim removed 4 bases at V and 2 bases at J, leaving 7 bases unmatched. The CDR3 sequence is CSVVGGSGRAYEQYF. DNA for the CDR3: TGCAGCGTTGTAGGGGGTAGCGGGAGGGCCTACGAGCAGTACTTC.

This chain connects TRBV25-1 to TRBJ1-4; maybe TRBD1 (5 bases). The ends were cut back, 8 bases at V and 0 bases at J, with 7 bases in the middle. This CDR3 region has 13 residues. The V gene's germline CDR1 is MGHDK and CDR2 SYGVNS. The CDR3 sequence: CASQGATNEKLFF. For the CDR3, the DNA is TGTGCCAGCCAGGGTGCAACTAATGAAAAACTGTTTTTT.

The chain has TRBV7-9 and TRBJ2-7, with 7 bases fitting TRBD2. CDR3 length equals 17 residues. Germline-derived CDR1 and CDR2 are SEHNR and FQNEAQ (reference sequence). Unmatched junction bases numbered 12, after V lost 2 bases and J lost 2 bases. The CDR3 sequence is CASSLITRGDQTYEQYF. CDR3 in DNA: TGTGCCAGCAGCTTAATAACTCGGGGGGACCAAACCTACGAGCAGTACTTC.

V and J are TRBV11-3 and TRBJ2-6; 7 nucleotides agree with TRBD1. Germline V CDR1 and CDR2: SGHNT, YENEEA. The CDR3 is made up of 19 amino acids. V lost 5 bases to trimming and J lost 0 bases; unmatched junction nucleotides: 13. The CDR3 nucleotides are TGTGCCAGCAGCCCAGCCGGGACAGCGTCCCGCTCTGGGGCCAACGTCCTGACTTTC. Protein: CASSPAGTASRSGANVLTF.

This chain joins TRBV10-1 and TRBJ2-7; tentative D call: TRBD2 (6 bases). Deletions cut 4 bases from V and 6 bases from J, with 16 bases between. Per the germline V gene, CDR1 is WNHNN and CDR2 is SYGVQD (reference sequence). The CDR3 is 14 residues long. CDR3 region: CASSVTPRGGEQYF. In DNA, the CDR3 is TGCGCCAGCAGTGTAACGCCAAGGGGAGGCGAGCAGTACTTC.

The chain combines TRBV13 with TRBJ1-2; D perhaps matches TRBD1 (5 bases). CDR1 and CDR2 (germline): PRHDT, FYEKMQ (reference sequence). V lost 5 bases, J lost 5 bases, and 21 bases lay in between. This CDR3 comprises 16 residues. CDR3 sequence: CASSRHVSGVSYGYTF. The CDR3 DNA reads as TGTGCCAGCAGCCGTCATGTGTCGGGGGTCTCATATGGCTACACCTTC.

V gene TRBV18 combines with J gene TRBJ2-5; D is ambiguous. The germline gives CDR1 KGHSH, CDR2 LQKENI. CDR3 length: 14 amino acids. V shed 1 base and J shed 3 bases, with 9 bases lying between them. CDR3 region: CASSPQQQKETQYF. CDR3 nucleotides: TGTGCCAGCTCACCACAACAGCAAAAAGAGACCCAGTACTTC.

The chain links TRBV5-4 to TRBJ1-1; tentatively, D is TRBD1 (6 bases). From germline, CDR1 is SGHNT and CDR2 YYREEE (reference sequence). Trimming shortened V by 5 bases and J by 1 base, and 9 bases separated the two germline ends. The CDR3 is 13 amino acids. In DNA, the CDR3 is TGTGCCAGCAGTTCGGGACAGAACACTGAAGCTTTCTTT. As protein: CASSSGQNTEAFF.

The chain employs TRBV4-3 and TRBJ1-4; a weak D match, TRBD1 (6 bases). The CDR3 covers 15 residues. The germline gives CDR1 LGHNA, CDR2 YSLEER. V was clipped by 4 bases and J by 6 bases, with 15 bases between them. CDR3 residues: CASSRASGTHEKLFF. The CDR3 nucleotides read TGCGCCAGCAGCCGAGCCTCCGGGACACATGAAAAACTGTTTTTT.

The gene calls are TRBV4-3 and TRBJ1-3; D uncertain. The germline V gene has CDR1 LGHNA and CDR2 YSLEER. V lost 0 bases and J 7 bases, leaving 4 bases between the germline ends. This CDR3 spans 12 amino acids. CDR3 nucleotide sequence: TGCGCCAGCAGCCAAGATTCGAACACCATATATTTT. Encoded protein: CASSQDSNTIYF.

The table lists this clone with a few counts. The CDR3 loop reads CASSIARDNEQFF. CDR3 DNA: TGTGCCAGTAGTATAGCCAGGGACAATGAGCAGTTCTTC. The J gene is TRBJ2-1, the V gene TRBV19; the D gene is possibly TRBD1 (5 bases). Germline V gives CDR1 LNHDA, CDR2 SQIVND (reference sequence). This CDR3 contains 13 residues. Trimming left V 1 base short and J 5 bases short, with 6 bases between.

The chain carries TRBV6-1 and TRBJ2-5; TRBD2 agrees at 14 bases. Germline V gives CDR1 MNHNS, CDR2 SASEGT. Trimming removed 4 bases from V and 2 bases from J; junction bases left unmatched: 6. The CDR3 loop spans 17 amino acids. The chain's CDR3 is CASSGRLAGGPQETQYF. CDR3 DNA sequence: TGTGCCAGCAGTGGCCGACTAGCGGGAGGGCCACAAGAGACCCAGTACTTC.

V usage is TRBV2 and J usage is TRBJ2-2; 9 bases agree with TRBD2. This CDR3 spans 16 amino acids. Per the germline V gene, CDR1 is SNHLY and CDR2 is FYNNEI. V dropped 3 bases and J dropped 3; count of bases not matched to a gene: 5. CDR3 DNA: TGTGCCAGCAGTGAGTCTAGCGGGGAGTACACCGGGGAGCTGTTTTTT. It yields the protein CASSESSGEYTGELFF.

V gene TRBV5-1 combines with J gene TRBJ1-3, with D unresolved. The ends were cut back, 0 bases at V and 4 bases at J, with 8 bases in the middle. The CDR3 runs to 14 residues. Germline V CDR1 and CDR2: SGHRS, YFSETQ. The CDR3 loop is CASSLDGEGNTIYF. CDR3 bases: TGCGCCAGCAGCTTGGATGGTGAGGGAAACACCATATATTTT.

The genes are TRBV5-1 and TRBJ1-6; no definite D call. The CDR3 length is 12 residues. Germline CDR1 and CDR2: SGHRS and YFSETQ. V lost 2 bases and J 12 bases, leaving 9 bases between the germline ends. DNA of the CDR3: TGCGCCAGCAGCTTTCCTCCGGGACCCCTCCACTTT. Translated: CASSFPPGPLHF. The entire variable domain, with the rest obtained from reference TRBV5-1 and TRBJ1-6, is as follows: KAGVTQTPRYLIKTRGQQVTLSCSPISGHRSVSWYQQTPGQGLQFLFEYFSETQRNKGNFPGRFSGRQFSNSRSEMNVSTLELGDSALYLCASSFPPGPLHFGNGTRLTVT.